This entry lists 22 T cell receptor beta chains sequenced from one sample in a study of control samples from healthy donors and cancer patients. Profiling relied on immunoSEQ multiplex PCR, and the TCRdb table lists in-frame clones only, not all of them. The table lists over 150,000 clones, about 90% of them singletons. The sample consisted of blood. These receptors originate from a woman in her 40s in good health.

The V gene is TRBV11-3, the J gene TRBJ2-7; 8 nucleotides line up with TRBD1. CDR1 and CDR2 (germline): SGHNT, YENEEA. V lost 4 bases, J lost 1 base, and 6 bases stayed unmatched. The CDR3 loop spans 15 amino acids. The chain's CDR3 is CASSYRGALSYEQYF. The CDR3 nucleotides read TGTGCCAGCAGCTACAGGGGGGCCCTATCCTACGAGCAGTACTTC. The complete variable domain, with remaining parts taken from reference TRBV11-3 and TRBJ2-7, reads EAGVVQSPRYKIIEKKQPVAFWCNPISGHNTLYWYLQNLGQGPELLIRYENEEAVDDSQLPKDRFSAERLKGVDSTLKIQPAELGDSAVYLCASSYRGALSYEQYFGPGTRLTVT.

This clone appeared a few times. This chain links TRBV6-5 with TRBJ1-1; maybe TRBD1 (6 bases). Germline V gives CDR1 MNHEY, CDR2 SVGAGI. V lost 0 bases to trimming and J lost 3 bases, with 14 bases between them. This CDR3 is 16 amino acids long. CDR3 DNA: TGTGCCAGCAGTTACTCGATAGTGGGGGCTCACACTGAAGCTTTCTTT. Its translation: CASSYSIVGAHTEAFF.

V gene TRBV12-5 combines with J gene TRBJ1-6, with TRBD1 as a possible D gene (6 bases). Germline CDR1 reads LGHNT; CDR2 reads FRNRAP. Trimming removed 6 bases at V and 9 bases at J, with 9 bases between. CDR3 length: 12 amino acids. The CDR3 here is CASGDSFSPLHF. The DNA of the CDR3 is TGTGCTAGTGGGGACAGTTTTTCACCCCTCCACTTT. The whole variable domain, remainder taken from reference TRBV12-5 and TRBJ1-6, is DARVTQTPRHKVTEMGQEVTMRCQPILGHNTVFWYRQTMMQGLELLAYFRNRAPLDDSGMPKDRFSAEMPDATLATLKIQPSEPRDSAVYFCASGDSFSPLHFGNGTRLTVT.

The chain links TRBV19 to TRBJ2-5; tentatively, D is TRBD1 (6 bases). Germline CDR1 reads LNHDA; CDR2 reads SQIVND (reference sequence). CDR3 length: 12 residues. Trimming pared 6 bases from V and 5 bases from J, leaving 10 bases between. The CDR3 region is CASRGAGETQYF. CDR3 sequence (DNA): TGTGCCAGTAGGGGGGCCGGGGAGACCCAGTACTTC.

The chain joins TRBV6-6 to TRBJ1-1; 9 bases are shared with TRBD1. The germline V gene encodes CDR1 MNHNY and CDR2 SVGAGI (reference sequence). CDR3 length equals 13 residues. Unmatched junction bases numbered 4, after V lost 6 bases and J lost 5 bases. This CDR3 is CASSGQGRTEAFF. The CDR3 region has the DNA TGTGCCAGCAGCGGACAGGGGCGGACTGAAGCTTTCTTT.

The J gene is TRBJ1-1, the V gene TRBV5-4; TRBD1 is a possible D gene (5 bases). The CDR3 sequence is 18 residues long. Looked up from germline, CDR1 is SGHNT and CDR2 is YYREEE (reference sequence). Trimming cost V 4 bases and J 11 bases, with 33 bases left between them. In nucleotides, the CDR3 is TGTGCCAGCAGCGCCGGGGACCACGCCGGGCTGGACCCCCTTGACGCTTTCTTT. Protein product: CASSAGDHAGLDPLDAFF.

The chain combines TRBV18 with TRBJ2-3; the match to TRBD2 covers 8 bases. CDR1 and CDR2 (germline): KGHSH, LQKENI. The CDR3 runs to 16 residues. After removal of 3 bases from V and 0 bases from J, the junction contained 5 bases not matched to a gene. For the CDR3, the DNA is TGTGCCAGCTCACCCCTGGAGCGGGGGAGCACAGATACGCAGTATTTT. It specifies CASSPLERGSTDTQYF.

The rearrangement links TRBV5-1 to TRBJ1-1; D ambiguous. The CDR3 sequence is 13 residues long. V dropped 4 bases and J dropped 1 base, with 8 bases sitting between them. From germline, CDR1 is SGHRS and CDR2 YFSETQ. The CDR3 sequence is CASSMDGNTEAFF. CDR3 bases: TGCGCCAGCAGCATGGACGGGAACACTGAAGCTTTCTTT.

The V and J genes are TRBV10-3 and TRBJ2-3, with unresolved D. Trimming removed 3 bases at V and 2 bases at J, with 6 bases between. Germline loops: CDR1 ENHRY, CDR2 SYGVKD. This CDR3 has 13 residues. The CDR3 here is CAISDGLTDTQYF. The CDR3 DNA reads TGTGCCATCAGTGACGGCCTCACAGATACGCAGTATTTT.

This chain links TRBV6-6 with TRBJ1-5; no reliable D call. With 5 bases removed from V and 0 bases from J, the gap between germline ends came to 8 bases. CDR3 length equals 14 residues. Germline V gene lookup returns CDR1 MNHNY and CDR2 SVGAGI (reference sequence). CDR3 loop: CASSPHSSNQPQHF. The CDR3 region has the DNA TGTGCCAGCAGTCCACACAGTAGCAATCAGCCCCAGCATTTT.

This rearrangement joins TRBV13 to TRBJ1-1; D not resolved. This CDR3 is 15 amino acids long. The V end was cut by 1 base, the J end by 0 bases, with 9 bases between. The germline V gene encodes CDR1 PRHDT and CDR2 FYEKMQ (reference sequence). The CDR3 DNA is TGTGCCAGCAGCTTAGCTGGCAGGTTGAACACTGAAGCTTTCTTT. It specifies CASSLAGRLNTEAFF.

The rearrangement uses TRBV6-5 and TRBJ1-1, with 7 nucleotides matching TRBD1. Germline CDR1 MNHEY, CDR2 SVGAGI. V lost 4 bases to trimming and J lost 4 bases; unmatched junction nucleotides: 3. The CDR3 has 13 amino acids. This CDR3 is CASSSGGSTEAFF. The CDR3 region has the DNA TGTGCCAGCAGTTCAGGGGGTAGCACTGAAGCTTTCTTT.

V and J are TRBV5-1 and TRBJ1-2; no clear D gene. From germline, CDR1 is SGHRS and CDR2 YFSETQ. The CDR3 is 13 residues long. Trimming stripped 1 base from V and 1 base from J, with 5 bases between. This CDR3 reads CASSLSSNYGYTF. The CDR3 DNA is TGCGCCAGCAGCTTGAGCAGTAACTATGGCTACACCTTC. The entire variable domain, with the rest obtained from reference TRBV5-1 and TRBJ1-2, is as follows: KAGVTQTPRYLIKTRGQQVTLSCSPISGHRSVSWYQQTPGQGLQFLFEYFSETQRNKGNFPGRFSGRQFSNSRSEMNVSTLELGDSALYLCASSLSSNYGYTFGSGTRLTVV.

The chain joins TRBV10-3 to TRBJ2-6; 12 bases align to TRBD2. Germline CDR1 reads ENHRY; CDR2 reads SYGVKD. Trimming removed 10 bases from V and 0 bases from J; junction bases left unmatched: 7. This CDR3 has 17 amino acids. Here the CDR3 DNA reads TGTGCCACCGCGACTAGCGGGGGTCCCTCTGGGGCCAACGTCCTGACTTTC. Its protein is CATATSGGPSGANVLTF.

The chain uses TRBV7-9 and TRBJ2-3; 9 bases map to TRBD1. The V gene's germline CDR1 is SEHNR and CDR2 FQNEAQ (reference sequence). The V and J ends lost 4 bases and 4 bases, in that order; junction bases with no gene match: 12. The CDR3 contains 17 residues. The chain's CDR3 is CASSWLPGQGFADTQYF. The CDR3 nucleotides read TGTGCCAGCAGCTGGCTCCCGGGACAGGGCTTCGCAGATACGCAGTATTTT.

The chain uses TRBV2 and TRBJ2-5; D uncertain. CDR1 and CDR2 (germline): SNHLY, FYNNEI. The CDR3 covers 12 residues. With 1 base removed from V and 7 bases from J, the gap between germline ends came to 7 bases. The CDR3 DNA reads as TGTGCCAGCAGTGAAGTTATCCGGACCCAGTACTTC. Encoded protein: CASSEVIRTQYF.

The chain links TRBV12-5 to TRBJ1-3; D is unclear. V was shortened by 1 base and J by 2 bases, with 9 bases between the two germline ends. The CDR3 totals 15 residues. Germline V gene sequence: CDR1 LGHNT, CDR2 FRNRAP. The chain's CDR3 is CASGLGAAPGNTIYF. DNA of the CDR3: TGTGCTAGTGGTTTGGGGGCCGCGCCTGGAAACACCATATATTTT. The full variable domain, in which reference TRBV12-5 and TRBJ1-3 provide the parts outside the CDR3, is DARVTQTPRHKVTEMGQEVTMRCQPILGHNTVFWYRQTMMQGLELLAYFRNRAPLDDSGMPKDRFSAEMPDATLATLKIQPSEPRDSAVYFCASGLGAAPGNTIYFGEGSWLTVV.

The chain has TRBV7-9 and TRBJ2-2; D ambiguous. Germline assignment: CDR1 SEHNR and CDR2 FQNEAQ (reference sequence). The CDR3 sequence is 14 residues long. The V end was cut by 1 base, the J end by 3 bases, with 6 bases between. Written as DNA, the CDR3 is TGTGCCAGCAGCTTAGGGCAGCACACCGGGGAGCTGTTTTTT. Encoded protein: CASSLGQHTGELFF.

The chain employs TRBV18 and TRBJ1-4; D is uncertain. V lost 6 bases, J lost 7 bases, and 15 bases lay in between. The CDR3 runs 14 residues. Germline values: CDR1 KGHSH, CDR2 LQKENI. The CDR3 DNA reads TGTGCCAGCTCCCGGAATAACCGGGGTGAAAAACTGTTTTTT. Amino acid sequence: CASSRNNRGEKLFF. The variable domain in full, with the rest retrieved from reference TRBV18 and TRBJ1-4, is NAGVMQNPRHLVRRRGQEARLRCSPMKGHSHVYWYRQLPEEGLKFMVYLQKENIIDESGMPKERFSAEFPKEGPSILRIQQVVRGDSAAYFCASSRNNRGEKLFFGSGTQLSVL.

Here the CDR3 DNA reads TGTGCCAGCAGCTTCGCGGGGGGGCGAGATACGCAGTATTTT. It translates to CASSFAGGRDTQYF. The chain links TRBV7-3 to TRBJ2-3, with 9 bases identical to TRBD2. There are 14 residues in the CDR3. Trimming removed 3 bases from V and 5 bases from J; junction bases left unmatched: 3. The germline gives CDR1 SGHTA, CDR2 FQGTGA. Complete variable domain (other parts from reference TRBV7-3 and TRBJ2-3): GAGVSQTPSNKVTEKGKYVELRCDPISGHTALYWYRQSLGQGPEFLIYFQGTGAADDSGLPNDRFFAVRPEGSVSTLKIQRTERGDSAVYLCASSFAGGRDTQYFGPGTRLTVL.

This clone was found once. The CDR3 DNA is TGTGCCAGCAGCTTCCAGACCCCCGGAGTAAGTCCCCTCCACTTT. Encoded protein: CASSFQTPGVSPLHF. This chain links TRBV7-9 with TRBJ1-6, with D hard to call. Germline CDR1 reads SEHNR; CDR2 reads FQNEAQ (reference sequence). The CDR3 totals 15 residues. Trimming took 3 bases from V and 13 from J, leaving 19 bases between them.

The chain employs TRBV11-2 and TRBJ2-7, with D tentatively TRBD2 (6 bases). V shed 2 bases and J shed 2 bases, with 13 bases lying between them. The CDR3 sequence is 15 residues long. CDR1 SGHAT and CDR2 FQNNGV come from the germline V gene. The CDR3 here is CASSLSRLDPYEQYF. As DNA, the CDR3 is TGTGCCAGCAGCTTAAGTCGACTAGACCCCTACGAGCAGTACTTC.